Listed below are T cell receptor beta chains from one sample, sequenced in a study of graft-versus-host responses after intestinal transplantation. These TCRs' antigens remain unknown. Produced via immunoSEQ multiplex PCR; TCRdb's table is partial and in-frame only. The profile shows tens of thousands of clones, 80% to 95% of them singletons. The sequencing here drew on unstimulated CD4+ T cells sorted from spleen or lymph node cells, taken before transplant. The source is a human donor who was the organ donor for an intestinal transplant. Each CDR3 is given with its conserved first and last residue. A D gene is named only where the DNA matches it firmly. Clone size is not always given. Where it is, it says once, few, many or a class for expanded clones.

CASSLGLAGTYEQYF TRBJ2-7 TRBV7-2 NA TRBD2 15
CASSSTGGDYGYTF TRBJ1-2 TRBV5-4 NA TRBD1 14
CAWRQGVVGEQYF TRBJ2-7 TRBV30 NA NA 13
CASSPPGLAGWWEQFF TRBJ2-1 TRBV5-6 NA TRBD2 16
CASSNRGLRTEAFF TRBJ1-1 TRBV6-5 NA TRBD1 14
CASSFGTSGVDEQFF TRBJ2-1 TRBV7-6 NA TRBD2 15
CASSFRTGGFETQYF TRBJ2-5 TRBV7-6 NA TRBD1 15
CASSLNRLAGEDTQYF TRBJ2-3 TRBV7-9 NA TRBD2 16
CASSRTSGGEQYF TRBJ2-7 TRBV7-6 NA TRBD2 13
CASSPGGGFYNEQFF TRBJ2-1 TRBV4-3 NA TRBD2 15
CASSLDNTDTQYF TRBJ2-3 TRBV7-2 once NA 13
CASSLSEVYNEQFF TRBJ2-1 TRBV28 NA NA 14
CASSPGTGGGNEKLFF TRBJ1-4 TRBV9 NA TRBD1 16
CASSPVGETQYF TRBJ2-5 TRBV28 once NA 12
CASSLAREVNYEQYF TRBJ2-7 TRBV7-2 NA TRBD2 15
CAWTGDSRGANVLTF TRBJ2-6 TRBV30 once NA 15
CASRDPGIANYGYTF TRBJ1-2 TRBV28 NA NA 15
CASSPTQGSRETQYF TRBJ2-5 TRBV19 NA NA 15
CASKGGRWDTQYF TRBJ2-3 TRBV28 NA TRBD2 13
CASSRERGNTIYF TRBJ1-3 TRBV6-5 NA NA 13
CAWSLRSRGYQPQHF TRBJ1-5 TRBV30 NA NA 15
CASSFGTGYEQYF TRBJ2-7 TRBV7-3 NA TRBD1 13
CASRNNYGYTF TRBJ1-2 TRBV28 NA NA 11